This entry lists 29 T cell receptor beta chains sequenced from one sample in a study of a mutant IDH1 vaccine in newly diagnosed glioma. Time point here: week 47, end of study. Each dose of the vaccine consisted of 300 ug of mutant IDH1 20-mer peptide, with topical imiquimod. Using immunoSEQ multiplex PCR, the repertoire was profiled, and TCRdb retains in-frame clones only, with some absent. The table has some 60,000 clones, roughly 87% seen once; the top ten hold 3.8%. Their target antigens are unknown. The starting material was PBMCs, obtained from a glioma patient whose treatment included an IDH1 peptide vaccine. Receptor source: a man aged 30 to 45 with glioma.

The chain couples TRBV4-1 to TRBJ1-4; 7 bases agree with TRBD1. The germline CDR1 and CDR2 sequences are MGHRA and YSYEKL. CDR3 size: 17 residues. V shed 3 bases, J shed 2 bases, and the junction held 9 bases outside the gene matches. The CDR3 DNA reads TGCGCCAGCAGCCACCAGGGGGGAGGATCTACTAATGAAAAACTGTTTTTT. This encodes CASSHQGGGSTNEKLFF.

The rearrangement joins TRBV5-8 to TRBJ2-7; weak D call: TRBD1 (6 bases). This CDR3 contains 14 residues. Between the trimmed V and J ends, which lost 0 bases and 2 bases, there was a span of 9 bases. Germline assignment: CDR1 SGHTS and CDR2 YDEGEE. The CDR3 nucleotides are TGTGCCAGCAGCTTGGCCCAGGGGACCTACGAGCAGTACTTC. Its translation: CASSLAQGTYEQYF.

The CDR3 sequence is CASSFQGGTQYF. The CDR3 region has the DNA TGTGCCAGCAGCTTTCAGGGGGGTACGCAGTATTTT. The chain employs TRBV7-6 and TRBJ2-3, with D perhaps matching TRBD1 (7 bases). The CDR3 length is 12 residues. The germline V and J ends were trimmed by 3 bases and 8 bases, with 9 bases remaining between them. The germline V gene encodes CDR1 SGHVS and CDR2 FNYEAQ.

The chain links TRBV18 to TRBJ2-3; possible D gene TRBD2, 5 bases. Germline values: CDR1 KGHSH, CDR2 LQKENI. Deletions cut 3 bases from V and 0 bases from J, with 7 bases between. This CDR3 has 14 amino acids. CDR3 amino acids: CASSPGGSTDTQYF. The CDR3 DNA reads as TGTGCCAGCTCACCGGGCGGGAGCACAGATACGCAGTATTTT.

This chain uses TRBV6-6 with TRBJ1-1, with 9 bases identical to TRBD1. The CDR3 consists of 15 residues. Germline CDR1 MNHNY, CDR2 SVGAGI (reference sequence). The V segment lost 0 bases and the J segment 1 base; nucleotides outside the gene matches: 0. CDR3 DNA sequence: TGTGCCAGCAGTTACTCGGACAGGGGGAACACTGAAGCTTTCTTT. Residues: CASSYSDRGNTEAFF.

The rearrangement links TRBV5-6 to TRBJ2-5; the D gene is possibly TRBD1 (6 bases). The DNA end favors TRBJ2-7, so the J call may be wrong. Germline assignment: CDR1 SGHDT and CDR2 YYEEEE. The CDR3 runs 15 residues. CDR3 in DNA: TGTGCCAGCAGCTCTCGGGACACCTTCTCCTACGAGCAGTACTTC. Residues: CASSSRDTFSYEQYF.

The CDR3 reads CASSFGQGAEQFF. The CDR3 region has the DNA TGCGCCAGCAGCTTCGGACAGGGGGCTGAGCAGTTCTTC. This rearrangement joins TRBV5-1 to TRBJ2-1, with 11 bases identical to TRBD1. With V trimmed by 2 bases and J by 9 bases, 1 base remained unmatched. The germline V gene has CDR1 SGHRS and CDR2 YFSETQ. The CDR3 sequence is 13 residues long.

The chain joins TRBV5-1 to TRBJ2-7; 10 bases map to TRBD1. CDR1 is SGHRS, CDR2 YFSETQ, per germline. With V trimmed by 1 base and J by 4 bases, 8 bases remained unmatched. The CDR3 has 16 amino acids. CDR3 in amino acids: CASSLWGTGEGYEQYF. The CDR3 nucleotides are TGCGCCAGCAGCTTGTGGGGGACAGGGGAGGGGTACGAGCAGTACTTC.

The CDR3 here is CASSLDAGTVLGYTF. Written as DNA, the CDR3 is TGTGCCAGCAGCTTAGACGCTGGGACGGTCCTTGGCTACACCTTC. The chain recombines TRBV11-2 with TRBJ1-2; maybe TRBD1 (5 bases). The CDR3 has 15 residues. The V end was cut by 0 bases, the J end by 7 bases, with 15 bases between. Germline lookup yields CDR1 SGHAT and CDR2 FQNNGV. The whole variable domain, filled in from reference TRBV11-2 and TRBJ1-2, reads EAGVAQSPRYKIIEKRQSVAFWCNPISGHATLYWYQQILGQGPKLLIQFQNNGVVDDSQLPKDRFSAERLKGVDSTLKIQPAKLEDSAVYLCASSLDAGTVLGYTFGSGTRLTVV.

V is TRBV6-1 and J is TRBJ2-5; a weak D match, TRBD1 (6 bases). CDR1 is MNHNS, CDR2 SASEGT, per germline. With 11 bases removed from V and 0 bases from J, the gap between germline ends came to 7 bases. The CDR3 runs 11 residues. CDR3 sequence reads: CAGQYQETQYF. The DNA of the CDR3 is TGTGCCGGACAGTACCAAGAGACCCAGTACTTC.

V gene TRBV19 combines with J gene TRBJ1-6; D ambiguous. Per germline, CDR1 LNHDA and CDR2 SQIVND (reference sequence). Trimming left V 7 bases short and J 9 bases short, with 13 bases between. CDR3 length equals 13 residues. This CDR3 is CASKKVLGSPLHF. The CDR3 DNA reads as TGTGCCAGTAAAAAGGTTTTAGGTTCACCCCTCCACTTT.

The rearrangement links TRBV18 to TRBJ2-7; D is perhaps TRBD2 (6 bases). Germline V gene data show CDR1 as KGHSH and CDR2 as LQKENI. The V end lost 2 bases, the J end lost 0 bases, and 14 bases lay between the germline ends. There are 16 residues in the CDR3. CDR3 sequence (DNA): TGTGCCAGCTCACCAAATTCCGGGACTCCCTCCTACGAGCAGTACTTC. Its translation: CASSPNSGTPSYEQYF. Supplemented by reference TRBV18 and TRBJ2-7, the full variable domain reads NAGVMQNPRHLVRRRGQEARLRCSPMKGHSHVYWYRQLPEEGLKFMVYLQKENIIDESGMPKERFSAEFPKEGPSILRIQQVVRGDSAAYFCASSPNSGTPSYEQYFGPGTRLTVT.

The chain links TRBV4-1 to TRBJ2-2, with D maybe TRBD2 (5 bases). Trimming pared 0 bases from V and 2 bases from J, leaving 16 bases between. There are 18 residues in the CDR3. Germline V gene lookup returns CDR1 MGHRA and CDR2 YSYEKL. CDR3: CASSQDRDYPSNTGELFF. In DNA, the CDR3 is TGCGCCAGCAGCCAAGATCGCGACTACCCTTCAAACACCGGGGAGCTGTTTTTT.

The V gene is TRBV4-1, the J gene TRBJ2-6, with a weak D call TRBD2 (5 bases). The germline CDR1 and CDR2 sequences are MGHRA and YSYEKL. This CDR3 is 18 amino acids long. V lost 3 bases and J 2 bases, leaving 17 bases between the germline ends. The CDR3 spells CASSHSLRERTGANVLTF. CDR3 coding DNA: TGCGCCAGCAGCCACAGTTTACGGGAACGAACTGGGGCCAACGTCCTGACTTTC.

This rearrangement joins TRBV7-2 to TRBJ2-7; 9 bases are a match to TRBD1. V lost 5 bases to trimming and J lost 6 bases; unmatched junction nucleotides: 14. Germline assignment: CDR1 SGHTA and CDR2 FQGNSA. The CDR3 sequence is 16 residues long. This CDR3 is CASSPRGTGSGGEQYF. In DNA, the CDR3 is TGTGCCAGCAGCCCAAGAGGGACAGGGTCAGGAGGCGAGCAGTACTTC. Complete variable domain (other parts from reference TRBV7-2 and TRBJ2-7): GAGVSQSPSNKVTEKGKDVELRCDPISGHTALYWYRQSLGQGLEFLIYFQGNSAPDKSGLPSDRFSAERTGGSVSTLTIQRTQQEDSAVYLCASSPRGTGSGGEQYFGPGTRLTVT.

This chain connects TRBV5-6 to TRBJ1-1, with D unclear. CDR1 is SGHDT and CDR2 is YYEEEE in the germline V gene. This CDR3 spans 14 amino acids. Trimming took off 5 bases at V and 5 bases at J, with 16 bases between the two ends. The CDR3 protein is CASSFSWKGTEAFF. CDR3 nucleotide sequence: TGTGCCAGCAGTTTTAGCTGGAAAGGAACTGAAGCTTTCTTT.

Only a few counts were recorded for this clone. The rearrangement uses TRBV29-1 and TRBJ2-5; no firm D call. Germline CDR1 SQVTM, CDR2 ANQGSEA. CDR3 length: 12 amino acids. The V and J ends lost 7 bases and 1 base respectively, with 10 bases between them. CDR3 coding DNA: TGCAGCGGGCGTCCGTCCCAAGAGACCCAGTACTTC. Protein product: CSGRPSQETQYF.

V is TRBV29-1 and J is TRBJ1-5; no firm D call. CDR1 is SQVTM and CDR2 is ANQGSEA in the germline V gene. Trimming left V 7 bases short and J 6 bases short, with 16 bases between. CDR3 length equals 13 residues. Here the CDR3 reads CSAEVDVSQPQHF. The CDR3 DNA sequence: TGCAGCGCCGAGGTCGACGTTAGTCAGCCCCAGCATTTT.

V usage is TRBV7-8 and J usage is TRBJ2-1, with TRBD1 identical over 11 bases. The CDR3 is 15 amino acids. The germline V gene has CDR1 SGHVS and CDR2 FQNEAQ. The trim removed 6 bases at V and 9 bases at J, leaving 10 bases unmatched. Here the CDR3 DNA reads TGTGCCAGCAGTTCTACCTCGGGACAGGGGGGTGAGCAGTTCTTC. Translating gives CASSSTSGQGGEQFF.

In DNA, the CDR3 is TGCGCCAGCAGCGTCGGACAGGGGGCAAGTCAGATGAACACCATATATTTT. As protein: CASSVGQGASQMNTIYF. The chain employs TRBV5-1 and TRBJ1-3, with TRBD1 identical over 11 bases. The CDR3 is 17 residues long. CDR1 SGHRS and CDR2 YFSETQ come from the germline V gene. After removal of 4 bases from V and 7 bases from J, the junction contained 13 bases not matched to a gene.

The gene calls are TRBV21-1 and TRBJ2-2. TRBV21-1 is termed a pseudogene. CDR3 size: 9 residues. The CDR3: CASVGELFF. CDR3 coding DNA: TGTGCCAGCGTCGGGGAGCTGTTTTTT.

V and J are TRBV27 and TRBJ2-7; D remains unclear. CDR1 and CDR2 from the germline V gene are MNHEY and SMNVEV (reference sequence). Trimming cost V 8 bases and J 1 base, with 12 bases left between them. This CDR3 comprises 13 residues. The CDR3 coding sequence is TGTGCCAGCTCGATGTCGGTTTCCTACGAGCAGTACTTC. Translated: CASSMSVSYEQYF.

This chain links TRBV10-1 with TRBJ2-3, with D possibly matching TRBD2 (5 bases). CDR1 and CDR2 from the germline V gene are WNHNN and SYGVQD (reference sequence). The CDR3 runs 17 residues. The V end lost 0 bases, the J end lost 3 bases, and 16 bases lay between the germline ends. CDR3 sequence: CASSESTVSGWTDTQYF. The CDR3 nucleotides are TGCGCCAGCAGTGAGTCAACGGTATCGGGGTGGACAGATACGCAGTATTTT.

This clone was observed a few times. V usage is TRBV7-9 and J usage is TRBJ1-5, with unresolved D. Germline V gene data show CDR1 as SEHNR and CDR2 as FQNEAQ (reference sequence). CDR3 size: 14 residues. Trimming removed 5 bases from V and 1 base from J, with 9 bases in between. The CDR3 DNA follows: TGTGCCAGCAGCCCAAAAGGAAGCAATCAGCCCCAGCATTTT. Translating it yields CASSPKGSNQPQHF.

The rearrangement uses TRBV2 and TRBJ1-5; TRBD1 aligns across 8 bases. This CDR3 is 15 amino acids long. The germline V gene has CDR1 SNHLY and CDR2 FYNNEI. V lost 6 bases to trimming and J lost 5 bases; unmatched junction nucleotides: 9. CDR3 region: CASSPDRAGYQPQHF. The CDR3 coding sequence is TGTGCCAGCAGCCCGGACAGGGCGGGGTATCAGCCCCAGCATTTT.

This chain connects TRBV2 to TRBJ2-7, with D tentatively TRBD2 (7 bases). From germline, CDR1 is SNHLY and CDR2 FYNNEI. The CDR3 sequence is 15 residues long. Trimming shortened V by 6 bases and J by 6 bases, and 21 bases separated the two germline ends. The CDR3 loop reads CASRRRGGEASEQYF. The CDR3 DNA is TGTGCCAGCAGAAGGAGAGGGGGGGAGGCCTCCGAGCAGTACTTC. Combining the CDR3 with reference TRBV2 and TRBJ2-7 gives the whole variable domain EPEVTQTPSHQVTQMGQEVILRCVPISNHLYFYWYRQILGQKVEFLVSFYNNEISEKSEIFDDQFSVERPDGSNFTLKIRSTKLEDSAMYFCASRRRGGEASEQYFGPGTRLTVT.

This sequence joins TRBV10-1 and TRBJ2-5; D may correspond to TRBD1 or TRBD2 (6 bases each). This CDR3 comprises 14 residues. V lost 2 bases and J lost 7, with 14 bases in between. Germline V lookup: CDR1 WNHNN, CDR2 SYGVQD (reference sequence). The CDR3 spells CASSEGGPKGTQYF. The CDR3 bases are TGCGCCAGCAGTGAGGGGGGGCCCAAAGGGACCCAGTACTTC.

The V call is TRBV11-3, the J call TRBJ2-1, with TRBD2 as a possible D gene (6 bases). The CDR3 has 12 residues. Trimming left V 2 bases short and J 10 bases short, with 9 bases between. Per germline, CDR1 SGHNT and CDR2 YENEEA. Here the CDR3 reads CASSLRRGEQFF. CDR3 nucleotide sequence: TGTGCCAGCAGCTTAAGGCGGGGAGAGCAGTTCTTC.

The count of this clone is one. The V call is TRBV28, the J call TRBJ1-2; no firm D call. In germline, CDR1 is MDHEN, CDR2 SYDVKM. This CDR3 has 12 residues. V dropped 5 bases and J dropped 4 bases, with 8 bases sitting between them. The CDR3 DNA reads TGTGCCAGCAGTAATTGGATCTATGGCTACACCTTC. It is translated as CASSNWIYGYTF.